This is a list of T cell receptor beta chains from one sample in a study of cytomegalovirus exposure and HLA in healthy donors. Sequencing was performed with immunoSEQ multiplex PCR; in TCRdb, only in-frame clones are kept and a portion is missing. The sample records 170,000 or so clones, around 77% being singletons. Input material: PBMCs. These receptors were taken from a woman between 45 and 60 years old in good health and CMV-seropositive. CDR3s include the opening cysteine and the closing phenylalanine or tryptophan. The order of the fields is V gene, J gene, clone size, D gene, CDR3 DNA, CDR3 protein. The D gene is left open where the match is weak. Rows give clone size only sometimes, using once, few, many, or a class for an expanded clone.

v_gene: TRBV23-1; j_gene: TRBJ2-6; abundance: .; d_gene: .; CDR3nt: TGCGCCAGCAGGACAAGGGGCTCTGGGGCCAACGTCCTGACTTTC; CDR3aa: CASRTRGSGANVLTF
v_gene: TRBV18; j_gene: TRBJ1-1; abundance: .; d_gene: .; CDR3nt: TGTGCCAGCTCACCCCTGGGAGGGGACACTGAAGCTTTCTTT; CDR3aa: CASSPLGGDTEAFF
v_gene: TRBV27; j_gene: TRBJ2-3; abundance: .; d_gene: .; CDR3nt: TGTGCCAGCACTCGGAGGGTTTACACCCTAGATACGCAGTATTTT; CDR3aa: CASTRRVYTLDTQYF
v_gene: TRBV18; j_gene: TRBJ2-3; abundance: .; d_gene: TRBD2; CDR3nt: TGTGCCAGCTCACCGGGACTAGCGATCACAGATACGCAGTATTTT; CDR3aa: CASSPGLAITDTQYF
v_gene: TRBV4-3; j_gene: TRBJ1-3; abundance: .; d_gene: .; CDR3nt: TGCGCCAGCAGCCAAGGGAGGGGCGGAAACACCATATATTTT; CDR3aa: CASSQGRGGNTIYF
v_gene: TRBV15; j_gene: TRBJ2-1; abundance: .; d_gene: .; CDR3nt: TGTGCCACCAGCAGAACTGGGAGCTCCTACAATGAGCAGTTCTTC; CDR3aa: CATSRTGSSYNEQFF
v_gene: TRBV7-2; j_gene: TRBJ2-1; abundance: few; d_gene: .; CDR3nt: TGTGCCAGCAGAACTAATACCCTGTACAATGAGCAGTTCTTC; CDR3aa: CASRTNTLYNEQFF
v_gene: TRBV7-9; j_gene: TRBJ2-5; abundance: .; d_gene: .; CDR3nt: TGTGCCAGTAGCTTTGGTGAGCAGTACTTC; CDR3aa: CASSFGEQYF
v_gene: TRBV6-4; j_gene: TRBJ2-2; abundance: once; d_gene: .; CDR3nt: TGTGCCAGCAGTCGTACGAACACCGGGGAGCTGTTTTTT; CDR3aa: CASSRTNTGELFF
v_gene: TRBV5-6; j_gene: TRBJ1-4; abundance: .; d_gene: TRBD1; CDR3nt: TGTGCCAGCAGCTCGGACAGGGATCGACGTAATGAAAAACTGTTTTTT; CDR3aa: CASSSDRDRRNEKLFF